Below, one TCR beta chain is given with its context. The data belong to a study of blood T cell repertoires in COVID-19. Using immunoSEQ multiplex PCR, the repertoire was profiled, and TCRdb retains in-frame clones only, with some absent. Of about 350,000 clones listed, roughly nine tenths are singletons. The CDR3 length is 17 residues. The sequencing sample was made of PBMCs or T cells enriched from blood (not recorded which). The genes are TRBV12-2 and TRBJ1-5; no DNA check was done on the table's D call, TRBD1. TRBV12-2 represents a pseudogene. This clonotype was obtained from a woman aged 25 to 45 who had recovered from COVID-19. CDR3 residues: CASRPHLGQHSNQPQHF. The DNA for the CDR3 is TGTGCAAGTCGCCCCCACCTAGGACAGCATAGCAATCAGCCCCAGCATTTT.